The table lists the clone carrying this T cell receptor beta chain with many counts. Its antigen remains unknown. The lymph nodes were axillary draining lymph nodes from breast cancer patients. This entry comes from a study of breast tumors, draining lymph nodes, adjacent tissues. Whole-study findings and limits: Findings are consistent with lymph node origin and intratumoral expansion of most tumor T cells.

TCRdb re-called the multiplex PCR reads through MiXCR, storing one row per CDR3 protein. The sample has about 200,000 distinct CDR3 sequences; approximately 36% are singletons. The CDR3 length is 11 residues. Trimming took off 6 bases at V and 8 bases at J, with 10 bases between the two ends. The receptor was derived from a female donor with breast cancer. Some clones in this sample may be carry-over from other donors' samples. Specimen: axillary lymph node tissue. The J gene is TRBJ1-2, the V gene TRBV12-3 or TRBV12-4, with D hard to call. This CDR3 reads CASSPGRGYTF. In DNA form, the CDR3 reads TGTGCCAGCAGCCCGGGTAGGGGCTACACCTTC.